Listed here is a single T cell receptor (beta chain). Its antigen is as yet unknown. The data belong to a study of graft-versus-host responses after intestinal transplantation. Overall study: Multivisceral, liver-intestinal, or isolated intestinal transplants were performed in recipients. Tacrolimus and steroids were given for three to four years to all recipients after anti-thymocyte globulin induction.

Notes on the study in general: Levels of circulating GvH clones at their peak were associated with early post-transplant HvG declines. The marrow of recipients harbored GvH clones, and ileum or blood showed some of them first.

The CDR3 spans 15 residues. Germline V gives CDR1 SGHTA, CDR2 FQGNSA. The V end lost 3 bases, the J end lost 0 bases, and 9 bases lay between the germline ends. This table comes from immunoSEQ multiplex PCR, and its TCRdb copy is limited to in-frame clones, with some not included. The sample lists about 100,000 clones; less than 90% were seen once. This chain joins TRBV7-2 and TRBJ2-1; no definite D call. This specimen consisted of unstimulated CD4+ T cells sorted from spleen or lymph node cells, obtained before transplant. The clonotype was recovered from a human donor who was the organ donor for an intestinal transplant. The CDR3 reads CASSLTRSSYNEQFF. DNA of the CDR3: TGTGCCAGCAGCTTGACTCGGAGCTCCTACAATGAGCAGTTCTTC.